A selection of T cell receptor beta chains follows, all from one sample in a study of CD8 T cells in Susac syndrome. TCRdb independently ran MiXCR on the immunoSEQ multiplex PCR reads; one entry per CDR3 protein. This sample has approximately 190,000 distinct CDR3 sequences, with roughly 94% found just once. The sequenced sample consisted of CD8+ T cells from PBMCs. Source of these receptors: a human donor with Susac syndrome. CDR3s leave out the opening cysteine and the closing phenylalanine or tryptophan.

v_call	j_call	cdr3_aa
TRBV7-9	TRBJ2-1	ASSKGLGTTYNEQF
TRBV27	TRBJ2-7	ASSPSPSTTYEQY
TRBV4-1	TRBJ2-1	ASSQGWDEQF
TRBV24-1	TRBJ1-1	ATSDVDSVTEAF
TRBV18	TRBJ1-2	ATLGGANYGYT
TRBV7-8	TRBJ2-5	ASSLNGRAQETQY
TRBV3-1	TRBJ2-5	ASSQAGAGDGETQY
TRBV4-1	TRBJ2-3	ASSRGSGTDTQY
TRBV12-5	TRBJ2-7	ASGPGGYEQY
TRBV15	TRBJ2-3	ATSARTRDTQY
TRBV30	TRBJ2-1	AWGTGTSGGDEQF
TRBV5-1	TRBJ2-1	ASSPQVQAYNEQF
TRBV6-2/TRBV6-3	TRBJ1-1	ASSPFAGPEAF
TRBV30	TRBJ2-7	AGQSGTGDEQY
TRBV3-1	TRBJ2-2	ASSQFQGNTGELF
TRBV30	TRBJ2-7	AWSKTIRTYEQY